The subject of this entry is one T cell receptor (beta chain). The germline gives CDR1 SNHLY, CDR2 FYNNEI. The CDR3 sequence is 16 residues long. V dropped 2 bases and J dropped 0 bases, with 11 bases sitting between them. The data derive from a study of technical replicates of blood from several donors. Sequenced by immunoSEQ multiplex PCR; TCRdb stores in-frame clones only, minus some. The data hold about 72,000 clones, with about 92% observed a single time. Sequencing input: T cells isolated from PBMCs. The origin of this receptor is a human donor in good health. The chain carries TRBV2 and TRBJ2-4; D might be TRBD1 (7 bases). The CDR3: CASSEQGGLAKNIQYF. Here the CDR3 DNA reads TGTGCCAGCAGTGAACAGGGGGGTCTAGCCAAAAACATTCAGTACTTC.